This T cell receptor beta chain comes out of a study of CXCR3-negative and CXCR3-positive naive CD8 T cells. Broader study findings: Comparison of naive subsets found surface CD5 to be comparable, and TCR strength was inferred on the basis of TRB CDR3 properties. Memory, not naive, CXCR3-negative and CXCR3-positive cells differed in TRBV-TRBJ usage.

Germline V gene data show CDR1 as SGHRS and CDR2 as YFSETQ. The CDR3 has 18 residues. CD45RO-CCR7+CD27+CD95- expression identified naive CD8+ T cells. The authors prepared UMI-labeled TRB cDNA libraries by 5' RACE. TCRdb re-analyzed the 5' RACE reads; it lists each CDR3 protein once, without DNA. Its table lists 70,000 to 100,000 distinct CDR3 sequences. About this clonotype: Its target is not known.

Material for sequencing was naive CXCR3- CD8+ T cells from blood. Subset in this sample: CD45RO-CCR7+CD27+CD95- naive CD8+ T cells lacking CXCR3 (TNR3-). The sequence came from a human donor in good health. Some clones in this sample may be carry-over from other donors' samples. The genes are TRBV5-1 and TRBJ2-7; absent DNA, TCRdb's TRBD2 call cannot be checked. CDR3 residues: CASSSGPSSGSLVYEQYF.